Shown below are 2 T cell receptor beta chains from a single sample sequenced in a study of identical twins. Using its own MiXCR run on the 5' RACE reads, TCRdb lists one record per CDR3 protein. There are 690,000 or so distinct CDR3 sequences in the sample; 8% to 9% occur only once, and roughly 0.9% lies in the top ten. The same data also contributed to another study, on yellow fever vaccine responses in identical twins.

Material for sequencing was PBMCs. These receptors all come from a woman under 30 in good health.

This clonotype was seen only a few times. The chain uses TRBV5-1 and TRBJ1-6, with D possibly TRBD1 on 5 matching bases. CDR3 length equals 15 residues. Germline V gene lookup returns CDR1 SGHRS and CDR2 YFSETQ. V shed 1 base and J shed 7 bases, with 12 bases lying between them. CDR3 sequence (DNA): TGCGCCAGCAGCTTGCGGGACGGAAGAAATTCACCCCTCCACTTT. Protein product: CASSLRDGRNSPLHF.

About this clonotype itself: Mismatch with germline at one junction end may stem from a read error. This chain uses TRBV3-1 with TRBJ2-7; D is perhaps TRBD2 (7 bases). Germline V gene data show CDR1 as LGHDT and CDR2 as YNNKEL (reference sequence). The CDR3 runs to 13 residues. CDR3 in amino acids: CASNPAGASEQSF. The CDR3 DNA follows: TGTGCCAGCAACCCGGCGGGGGCTAGCGAGCAGTCCTTC.